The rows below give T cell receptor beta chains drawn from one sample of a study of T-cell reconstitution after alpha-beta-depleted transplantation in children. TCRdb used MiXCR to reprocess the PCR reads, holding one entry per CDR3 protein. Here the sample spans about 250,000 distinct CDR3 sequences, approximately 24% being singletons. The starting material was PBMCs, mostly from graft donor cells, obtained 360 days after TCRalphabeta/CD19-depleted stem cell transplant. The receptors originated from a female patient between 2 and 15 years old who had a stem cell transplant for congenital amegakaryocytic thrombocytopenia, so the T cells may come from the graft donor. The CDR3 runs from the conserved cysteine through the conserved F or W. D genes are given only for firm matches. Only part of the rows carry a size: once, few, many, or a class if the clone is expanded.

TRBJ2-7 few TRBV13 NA CASSHWDGKSYEQYF TGTGCCAGCAGCCATTGGGACGGGAAATCCTACGAGCAGTACTTC
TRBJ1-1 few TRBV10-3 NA CAISGIGARNTEAFF TGTGCCATCAGTGGTATAGGGGCGCGGAACACTGAAGCTTTCTTT
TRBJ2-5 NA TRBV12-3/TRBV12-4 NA CASSREFRETQYF TGTGCCAGCAGTCGGGAGTTCCGGGAGACCCAGTACTTC
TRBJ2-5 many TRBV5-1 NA CASSFGTGETQYF TGCGCCAGCAGCTTTGGTACAGGGGAGACCCAGTACTTC
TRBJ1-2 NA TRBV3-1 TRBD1 CASSKLGDRARGYTF TGTGCCAGCAGCAAGCTGGGGGACAGGGCCCGTGGCTACACCTTC
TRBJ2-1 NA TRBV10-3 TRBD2 CAMRREAVNNEQFF TGTGCCATGCGCCGGGAGGCGGTTAACAATGAGCAGTTCTTC
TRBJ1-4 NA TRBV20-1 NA CSAVRLPNEKLFF TGCAGTGCTGTTCGACTCCCTAATGAAAAACTGTTTTTT
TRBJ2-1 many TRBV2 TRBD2 CASSILAGGYNEQFF TGTGCCAGCAGTATTCTAGCGGGAGGGTACAATGAGCAGTTCTTC
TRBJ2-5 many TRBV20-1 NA CSAREIQKETQYF TGCAGTGCTAGAGAAATCCAGAAAGAGACCCAGTACTTC
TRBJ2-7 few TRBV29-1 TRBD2 CSVGAGGGHEQYF TGCAGCGTTGGGGCGGGAGGGGGCCACGAGCAGTACTTC
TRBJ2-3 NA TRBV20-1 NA CSARDPIVSTDTQYF TGCAGTGCTAGAGATCCCATCGTCAGCACAGATACGCAGTATTTT
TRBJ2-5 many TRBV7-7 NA CASSLSPFETQYF TGTGCCAGCAGCCTCTCCCCCTTTGAGACCCAGTACTTC
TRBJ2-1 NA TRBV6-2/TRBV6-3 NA CASSKDYNEQFF TGTGCCAGCAGTAAGGATTACAATGAGCAGTTCTTC
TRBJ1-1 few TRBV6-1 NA CASRAPGTWIPLF TGTGCCAGCAGGGCTCCGGGGACCTGGATACCTCTCTTT
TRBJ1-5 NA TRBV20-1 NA CSAQSQQLEPQHF TGCAGTGCTCAATCTCAACAGTTGGAGCCCCAGCATTTT
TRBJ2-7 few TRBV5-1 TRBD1 CASSLLGTAYEQYF TGCGCCAGCAGCTTACTCGGGACAGCCTACGAGCAGTACTTC
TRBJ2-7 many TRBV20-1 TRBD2 CSARGGVRDYTYEQYF TGCAGTGCTAGAGGGGGAGTCCGGGACTACACCTACGAGCAGTACTTC
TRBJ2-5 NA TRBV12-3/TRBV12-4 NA CASSQTWVGETQYF TGTGCCAGCAGTCAGACATGGGTTGGGGAGACCCAGTACTTC
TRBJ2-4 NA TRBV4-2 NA CASSQDRNIQYF TGTGCCAGCAGCCAAGATAGAAACATTCAGTACTTC
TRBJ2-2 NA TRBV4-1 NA CASTAWSGENTGELFF TGCGCCAGCACCGCGTGGAGCGGAGAGAACACCGGGGAGCTGTTTTTT
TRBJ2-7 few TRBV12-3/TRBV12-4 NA CASSLARVYEQYF TGTGCCAGCAGCTTAGCGAGAGTTTACGAGCAGTACTTC
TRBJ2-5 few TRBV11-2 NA CASSLEAWETQYF TGTGCCAGCAGCTTAGAAGCTTGGGAGACCCAGTACTTC
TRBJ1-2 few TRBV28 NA CASSAPGTFAGYTF TGTGCCAGCAGTGCCCCCGGGACCTTCGCTGGCTACACCTTC
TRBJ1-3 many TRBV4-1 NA CASSQVHGPGNTIYF TGCGCCAGCAGCCAAGTGCATGGACCTGGAAACACCATATATTTT
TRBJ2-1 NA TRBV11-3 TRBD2 CASSTRLAGFNEQFF TGTGCCAGCAGCACACGACTAGCGGGGTTTAATGAGCAGTTCTTC
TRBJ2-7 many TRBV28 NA CASSREGLLYEQYF TGTGCCAGCAGCAGGGAAGGGCTCCTCTACGAGCAGTACTTC
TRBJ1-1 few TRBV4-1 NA CASSQEPGLRGPGLEAFF TGCGCCAGCAGCCAAGAACCGGGGCTTAGGGGTCCAGGGCTTGAAGCTTTCTTT
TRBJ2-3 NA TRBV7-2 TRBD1 CASSLGTGQDTQYF TGTGCCAGCAGCCTTGGGACAGGGCAAGATACGCAGTATTTT
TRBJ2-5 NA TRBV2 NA CASKGRVQETQYF TGTGCCAGCAAGGGCAGGGTCCAAGAGACCCAGTACTTC
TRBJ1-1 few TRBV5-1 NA CASSLYQNTEAFF TGCGCCAGCAGCTTGTACCAGAACACTGAAGCTTTCTTT
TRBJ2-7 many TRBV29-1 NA CSAQTGYSYEQYF TGCAGCGCACAGACAGGCTACTCCTACGAGCAGTACTTC
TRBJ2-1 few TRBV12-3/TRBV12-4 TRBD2 CASRSGGNEQFF TGTGCCAGCCGTAGCGGGGGGAATGAGCAGTTCTTC
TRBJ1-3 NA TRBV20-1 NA CSARGGDSGNTIYF TGCAGTGCTAGAGGTGGAGACTCTGGAAACACCATATATTTT
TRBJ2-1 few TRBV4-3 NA CASSRRHYNEQFF TGCGCCAGCAGCCGGCGGCACTACAATGAGCAGTTCTTC
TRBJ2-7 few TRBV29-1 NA CSVSTSSYEQYF TGCAGCGTCAGCACATCCTCCTACGAGCAGTACTTC
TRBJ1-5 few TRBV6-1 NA CASSGVVGGGNQPQHF TGTGCCAGCAGTGGGGTGGTAGGGGGTGGCAATCAGCCCCAGCATTTT
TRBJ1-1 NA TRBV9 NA CASSLGTWSPEAFF TGTGCCAGCAGCTTAGGGACATGGAGCCCTGAAGCTTTCTTT
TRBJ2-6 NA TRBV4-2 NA CASGPLPASGANVLTF TGTGCCAGCGGCCCTTTGCCGGCTTCCGGGGCCAACGTCCTGACTTTC
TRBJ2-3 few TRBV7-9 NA CASSIGRDTQYF TGTGCCAGCAGTATAGGGAGGGATACGCAGTATTTT
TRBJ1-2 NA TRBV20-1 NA CQKGGLRTF TGCCAAAAGGGGGGACTCAGGACCTTC
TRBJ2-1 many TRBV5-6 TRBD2 CASSLMGLAGFNEQFF TGTGCCAGCAGCTTGATGGGACTAGCGGGCTTCAATGAGCAGTTCTTC
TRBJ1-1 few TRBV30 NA CAWAEKIPEAFF TGTGCCTGGGCCGAGAAAATTCCTGAAGCTTTCTTT
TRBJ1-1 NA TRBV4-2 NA CASSPLSRLNTEAFF TGTGCCAGCAGCCCACTAAGCAGGCTGAACACTGAAGCTTTCTTT
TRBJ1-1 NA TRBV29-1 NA CSVEDWGGGNTEAFF TGCAGCGTTGAAGATTGGGGGGGCGGGAACACTGAAGCTTTCTTT
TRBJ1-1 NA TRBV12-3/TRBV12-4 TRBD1 CASSSWTGGTEAFF TGTGCCAGCAGTTCATGGACAGGAGGGACTGAAGCTTTCTTT
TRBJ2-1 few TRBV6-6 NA CASSNIEQFF TGTGCCAGCAGTAACATTGAGCAGTTCTTC
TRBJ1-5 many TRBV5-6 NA CASTLGPGRRPQHF TGTGCCAGCACCCTTGGCCCAGGGCGGAGGCCCCAGCATTTT
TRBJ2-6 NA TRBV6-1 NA CASSLTAFGANVLTF TGTGCCAGCAGTCTAACTGCCTTTGGGGCCAACGTCCTGACTTTC
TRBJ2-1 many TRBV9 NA CASSVGVADSYNEQFF TGTGCCAGCAGCGTTGGGGTAGCGGACTCCTACAATGAGCAGTTCTTC
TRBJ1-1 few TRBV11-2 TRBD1 CASSLAGQLNTEAFF TGTGCCAGCAGCTTAGCGGGACAGCTGAACACTGAAGCTTTCTTT
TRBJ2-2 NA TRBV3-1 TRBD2 CASSQGTRDTGELFF TGTGCCAGCAGCCAGGGGACTAGGGACACCGGGGAGCTGTTTTTT
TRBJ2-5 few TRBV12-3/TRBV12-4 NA CASSGVGLETQYF TGTGCCAGCAGCGGAGTAGGGTTGGAGACCCAGTACTTC
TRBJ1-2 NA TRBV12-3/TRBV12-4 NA CASSLMGGTGGYTF TGTGCCAGCAGTTTGATGGGAGGAACGGGAGGCTACACCTTC
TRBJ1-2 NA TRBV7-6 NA CASSDGKRFSGYTF TGTGCCAGCAGTGATGGCAAACGTTTCTCCGGCTACACCTTC
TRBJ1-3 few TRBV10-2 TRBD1 CASGKAGQSSGNTIYF TGCGCCAGCGGTAAAGCGGGACAGAGCTCTGGAAACACCATATATTTT
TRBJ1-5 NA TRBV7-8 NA CASSVRPNQPQHF TGTGCCAGCAGCGTCCGACCCAATCAGCCCCAGCATTTT
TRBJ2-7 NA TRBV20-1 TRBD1 CSAPRGQGREQYF TGCAGTGCCCCACGGGGACAGGGTCGCGAGCAGTACTTC
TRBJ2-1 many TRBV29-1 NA CSVGLWRDGEQFF TGCAGCGTCGGACTATGGCGGGACGGTGAGCAGTTCTTC